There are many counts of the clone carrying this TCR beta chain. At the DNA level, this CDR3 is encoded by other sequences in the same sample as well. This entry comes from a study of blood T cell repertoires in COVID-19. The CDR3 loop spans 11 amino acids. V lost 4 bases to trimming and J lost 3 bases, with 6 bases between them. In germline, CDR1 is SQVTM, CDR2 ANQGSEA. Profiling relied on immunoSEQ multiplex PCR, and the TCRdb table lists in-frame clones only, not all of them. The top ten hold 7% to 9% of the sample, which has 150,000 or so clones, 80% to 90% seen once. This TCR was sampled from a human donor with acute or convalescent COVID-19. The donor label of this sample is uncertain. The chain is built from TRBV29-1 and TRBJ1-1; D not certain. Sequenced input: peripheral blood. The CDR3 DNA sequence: TGCAGCGTTGGGGGAGACACTGAAGCTTTCTTT. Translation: CSVGGDTEAFF.